The next 23 T cell receptor beta chains were all read from a single sample in a study of shared clonotypes between healthy human individuals. Naive CD8 cells comprised CD45RO-negative, CCR7-positively selected cells, excluding terminally differentiated effector memory CD45RA+ cells. Only in-frame clones appear in the TCRdb table, and some are missing; sequencing was by immunoSEQ multiplex PCR. The sample comprises under 2,000,000 clones, about 95% of which are singletons, and 0.95% to 1.5% rests with the top ten. The sequencing input was naive CD8+ T cells sorted from blood. The receptors derive from a man aged 18-30 years in good health.

The chain recombines TRBV4-2 with TRBJ2-7, with D possibly being TRBD2 (6 bases). The CDR3 contains 16 residues. Trimming cost V 0 bases and J 3 bases, with 15 bases left between them. Germline V lookup: CDR1 LGHNA, CDR2 YNFKEQ. CDR3 sequence: CASSQEARGFSYEQYF. CDR3 DNA sequence: TGTGCCAGCAGCCAAGAGGCGCGGGGTTTTAGCTACGAGCAGTACTTC.

This rearrangement joins TRBV15 to TRBJ1-1; 8 nucleotides align to TRBD1. Germline V gene sequence: CDR1 LNHNV, CDR2 YYDKDF (reference sequence). V was pared by 3 bases and J by 5 bases, with 20 bases of the junction left unmatched. The CDR3 runs 19 residues. CDR3 DNA: TGTGCCACCAGCAGCGATCAGGACAGGGCCTTTTCCTACTCTACTGAAGCTTTCTTT. It encodes CATSSDQDRAFSYSTEAFF.

The chain uses TRBV20-1 and TRBJ2-1; TRBD1 might be the D (5 bases). V lost 6 bases and J 10 bases, leaving 13 bases between the germline ends. Germline CDR1 is DFQATT and CDR2 is SNEGSKA (reference sequence). The CDR3 totals 11 residues. The CDR3 coding sequence is TGCAGTGCGCTCCTGGGGCGGGAGCAGTTCTTC. Translation gives CSALLGREQFF.

The chain couples TRBV19 to TRBJ2-7; D may match TRBD1 or TRBD2 (5 bases each). The CDR3 spans 15 residues. Trimming removed 3 bases at V and 2 bases at J, with 14 bases between. Germline V gene data show CDR1 as LNHDA and CDR2 as SQIVND (reference sequence). The CDR3 coding sequence is TGTGCCAGTAGTATCGACGGGAAAGGGGCCTACGAGCAGTACTTC. It yields the protein CASSIDGKGAYEQYF.

The chain joins TRBV11-2 to TRBJ1-1, with D hard to call. Trimming cost V 0 bases and J 8 bases, with 10 bases left between them. Germline V gene lookup returns CDR1 SGHAT and CDR2 FQNNGV. The CDR3 covers 13 residues. The chain's CDR3 is CASSLDRGSEAFF. CDR3 DNA sequence: TGTGCCAGCAGCTTAGATCGAGGGTCCGAAGCTTTCTTT.

The chain joins TRBV11-2 to TRBJ2-7, with a tentative D call TRBD1 (5 bases). The V end lost 4 bases, the J end lost 3 bases, and 16 bases lay between the germline ends. Germline V gene data show CDR1 as SGHAT and CDR2 as FQNNGV. This CDR3 region has 15 residues. The chain's CDR3 is CASSSSGAWIYEQYF. CDR3 sequence (DNA): TGTGCCAGCAGCTCATCTGGGGCGTGGATCTACGAGCAGTACTTC.

The chain carries TRBV4-3 and TRBJ2-7; D might be TRBD2 (7 bases). In germline, CDR1 is LGHNA, CDR2 YSLEER. V lost 3 bases and J lost 0, with 15 bases in between. The CDR3 sequence is 16 residues long. The CDR3 coding sequence is TGCGCCAGCAGCCAGGGGGGGGGCACGGGCTCCTACGAGCAGTACTTC. This codes for CASSQGGGTGSYEQYF.

This clone was recorded only once. At one end the junction does not follow the germline gene, possibly because of a read error. The gene calls are TRBV7-7 and TRBJ2-2, with 7 bases lining up with TRBD2. Germline-derived CDR1 and CDR2 are SSHAT and FNYEAQ (reference sequence). The CDR3 is 14 amino acids. CDR3 amino acids: CASNAGANTGELFF. The CDR3 nucleotides are TGTGCTAGCAATGCGGGAGCGAACACCGGGGAGCTGTTTTTT.

This clone is a singleton in its sample. DNA for the CDR3: TGCGCCAGCAGCCAAGTGGAGACAGAGAACACCGGGGAGCTGTTTTTT. As protein: CASSQVETENTGELFF. The J gene is TRBJ2-2, the V gene TRBV4-1, with D tentatively TRBD1 (5 bases). Trimming pared 1 base from V and 1 base from J, leaving 10 bases between. Per germline, CDR1 MGHRA and CDR2 YSYEKL. The CDR3 has 16 amino acids.

This clone is a singleton in its sample. V usage is TRBV6-5 and J usage is TRBJ1-1; TRBD1 matches 8 bases. Germline assignment: CDR1 MNHEY and CDR2 SVGAGI. With 0 bases clipped from V and 1 base from J, the junction kept 4 bases outside the gene matches. This CDR3 is built from 16 residues. For the CDR3, the DNA is TGTGCCAGCAGTTACTCCCAGGGGGCGCCGAACACTGAAGCTTTCTTT. Translated, it gives CASSYSQGAPNTEAFF.

The chain has TRBV14 and TRBJ2-3; D remains ambiguous. The CDR3 length is 16 residues. Germline CDR1 SGHDN, CDR2 FVKESK. Trimming took off 4 bases at V and 1 base at J, with 15 bases between the two ends. In DNA form, the CDR3 reads TGTGCCAGCAGCCGCGCGTTCTGGGCGGGCACAGATACGCAGTATTTT. Its protein is CASSRAFWAGTDTQYF.

This clone was recorded a few times. The chain uses TRBV29-1 and TRBJ2-2; 7 bases match TRBD1. Trimming took 7 bases from V and 6 from J; bases not matched to a gene: 5. There are 12 residues in the CDR3. CDR1 is SQVTM and CDR2 is ANQGSEA in the germline V gene. CDR3: CSATTGSGELFF. The CDR3 nucleotides are TGCAGCGCGACGACAGGGTCCGGGGAGCTGTTTTTT.

The rearrangement links TRBV30 to TRBJ1-6; possibly TRBD1 for D (6 bases). CDR3 size: 15 residues. Between the trimmed V and J ends, which lost 0 bases and 7 bases, there was a span of 13 bases. Germline loops: CDR1 GTSNPN, CDR2 SVGIG (reference sequence). DNA for the CDR3: TGTGCCTGGAGTGTTCCTGGGGGCGGCAATTCACCCCTCCACTTT. Amino acids: CAWSVPGGGNSPLHF.

This clone was counted once. V and J are TRBV10-3 and TRBJ2-1; a possible D gene is TRBD1 (6 bases). Germline V gene data show CDR1 as ENHRY and CDR2 as SYGVKD. V dropped 4 bases and J dropped 0 bases, with 7 bases sitting between them. The CDR3 has 14 residues. The CDR3 is CAISGGHSYNEQFF. The CDR3 DNA is TGTGCCATCAGTGGGGGACACTCCTACAATGAGCAGTTCTTC.

The chain employs TRBV21-1 and TRBJ2-5; the DNA was not compared with TRBD2, the D call given in the table. TRBV21-1 is designated a pseudogene. The CDR3 has 16 residues. CDR3 protein: CASSKEVRTRDETQYF. CDR3 coding DNA: TGTGCCAGCAGCAAAGAAGTGAGGACTAGGGACGAGACCCAGTACTTC.

Comments on this clone: The sample holds other DNA sequences that translate to the same CDR3. V usage is TRBV27 and J usage is TRBJ2-7; 7 bases are shared with TRBD1. J lost 0 bases, V lost 4 bases, and 3 bases had no gene match. The germline V gene has CDR1 MNHEY and CDR2 SMNVEV (reference sequence). The CDR3 totals 14 residues. The CDR3 loop is CASSSTGVSYEQYF. The CDR3 region has the DNA TGTGCCAGCAGTTCCACAGGGGTCTCCTACGAGCAGTACTTC.

The chain uses TRBV7-2 and TRBJ2-1, with D possibly called TRBD1 or TRBD2 (5 bases each). The CDR3 is 14 amino acids. The V end was cut by 0 bases, the J end by 8 bases, with 11 bases between. Germline V gene lookup returns CDR1 SGHTA and CDR2 FQGNSA. In nucleotides, the CDR3 is TGTGCCAGCAGCTTAGCGTCAATGGGGGATGAGCAGTTCTTC. Translation: CASSLASMGDEQFF.

As regards this clone: Other DNA sequences from this sample encode an identical CDR3 as well. In DNA, the CDR3 is TGTGCCAGCAGCTTAGTTCAAAGCTCCTACGAGCAGTACTTC. This gives the protein CASSLVQSSYEQYF. The chain carries TRBV7-2 and TRBJ2-7, with D hard to call. Trimming stripped 1 base from V and 0 bases from J, with 7 bases between. CDR3 length: 14 residues. Germline CDR1 reads SGHTA; CDR2 reads FQGNSA.

The chain recombines TRBV5-1 with TRBJ2-7; 8 positions match TRBD2. With 0 bases clipped from V and 0 bases from J, the junction kept 5 bases outside the gene matches. CDR3 length: 16 amino acids. Germline CDR1 reads SGHRS; CDR2 reads YFSETQ. The DNA for the CDR3 is TGCGCCAGCAGCTTGGCCTTCGGGACTAGCTCCTACGAGCAGTACTTC. Translating it yields CASSLAFGTSSYEQYF.

The V gene is TRBV7-9, the J gene TRBJ2-5; 7 nucleotides agree with TRBD1. This CDR3 is built from 13 residues. From germline, CDR1 is SEHNR and CDR2 FQNEAQ (reference sequence). Trimming at V came to 9 bases and at J to 4 bases, leaving 8 bases not matched to a gene. The CDR3 reads CASHTGDGETQYF. The CDR3 nucleotides read TGTGCCAGTCACACAGGGGATGGAGAGACCCAGTACTTC.

This clone was recorded once. The chain couples TRBV4-3 to TRBJ2-7; possibly TRBD1 for D (6 bases). CDR3 length: 13 amino acids. V lost 2 bases to trimming and J lost 6 bases, with 11 bases between them. Germline V gives CDR1 LGHNA, CDR2 YSLEER. The CDR3 is CASSQTGQTEQYF. The CDR3 DNA follows: TGCGCCAGCAGCCAAACGGGACAAACCGAGCAGTACTTC.

The table lists this clone with a few counts. Within the sample, other DNA sequences also encode this same CDR3. This chain connects TRBV7-9 to TRBJ1-1, with D uncertain. V lost 2 bases, J lost 2 bases, and 0 bases lay in between. CDR1 SEHNR and CDR2 FQNEAQ come from the germline V gene (reference sequence). The CDR3 sequence is 11 residues long. DNA of the CDR3: TGTGCCAGCAGCTTAAACACTGAAGCTTTCTTT. Protein: CASSLNTEAFF.

This chain links TRBV4-1 with TRBJ2-5; D gene uncertain. CDR1 and CDR2 from the germline V gene are MGHRA and YSYEKL. V shed 1 base and J shed 5 bases, with 17 bases lying between them. This CDR3 has 16 residues. This chain's CDR3 is CASSQGAHGIRETQYF. CDR3 nucleotide sequence: TGCGCCAGCAGCCAAGGGGCCCACGGCATCAGGGAGACCCAGTACTTC.